This TCR beta chain was found in a study of blood T cell repertoires in COVID-19. Study information: T cells, B-cell-depleted T cells, or PBMCs provided the cDNA or gDNA that served as material.

Germline V CDR1 and CDR2: LGHNA, YSLEER. The J segment lost 9 bases and the V segment lost 0 bases, leaving 2 bases of the junction unmatched. CDR3 length: 14 residues. Original data processing: Reference gene primer amplification gave estimated nucleated cell counts. Using immunoSEQ multiplex PCR, the repertoire was profiled, and TCRdb retains in-frame clones only, with some absent. V and J calls and clone size come straight from that table; D and trimming were deduced from the DNA. Among about 81,000 clones, roughly four fifths were seen once, and the ten largest hold 6.5% to 8%. The TCR originated in a human donor in a cohort sampled during active COVID-19. The sample comprised peripheral blood. The chain is built from TRBV4-3 and TRBJ1-6, with TRBD1 matching 7 bases. In DNA, the CDR3 is TGCGCCAGCAGCCAAGACGCAGGGGGTTCACCCCTCCACTTT. Its protein is CASSQDAGGSPLHF.